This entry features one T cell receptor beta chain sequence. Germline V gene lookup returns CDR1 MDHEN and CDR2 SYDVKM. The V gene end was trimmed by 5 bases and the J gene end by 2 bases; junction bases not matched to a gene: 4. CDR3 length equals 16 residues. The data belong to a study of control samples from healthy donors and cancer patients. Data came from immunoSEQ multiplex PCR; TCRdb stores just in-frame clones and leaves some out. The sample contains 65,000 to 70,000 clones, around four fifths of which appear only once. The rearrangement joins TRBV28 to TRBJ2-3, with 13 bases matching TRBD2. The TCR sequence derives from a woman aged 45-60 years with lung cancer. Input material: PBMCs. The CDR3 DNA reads TGTGCCAGCAGTCTTACTAGCGGGGGGGCCACAGATACGCAGTATTTT. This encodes CASSLTSGGATDTQYF.